This T cell receptor beta chain was retrieved from a study of shared clonotypes between healthy human individuals. Sequencing used immunoSEQ multiplex PCR; TCRdb keeps in-frame clones, though not all of them. The sample has about 190,000 clones, about 68% seen once. CDR3 length: 15 residues. V was clipped by 5 bases and J by 0 bases; unmatched bases: 4. The germline CDR1 and CDR2 sequences are MNHEY and SMNVEV (reference sequence). The sequenced material came from memory CD4+ T cells sorted from blood. Subset: CD45RA-negative fraction. The TCR originated in a man between 25 and 39 years old in good health. The genes are TRBV27 and TRBJ2-1, with 7 bases identical to TRBD1. DNA of the CDR3: TGTGCCAGCAGTCGACGACAGGGCTCCTACAATGAGCAGTTCTTC. Residues: CASSRRQGSYNEQFF.